The 2 T cell receptor beta chains below come from one sample, sequenced in a study of T cells after yellow fever vaccination. TCRdb itself ran the 5' RACE reads through MiXCR, one entry per CDR3 protein. Of 300,000 or so distinct CDR3 sequences in the sample, approximately 10% are singletons; the top ten hold over 3%. Sequences were derived from CD4+ T cells sorted from PBMCs, sampled 5 days after the yellow fever booster vaccination. Source of these receptors: a young man who received the YFV17D yellow fever vaccine.

The J gene is TRBJ1-2, the V gene TRBV27; D is uncertain. Germline lookup yields CDR1 MNHEY and CDR2 SMNVEV (reference sequence). The CDR3 spans 16 residues. Trimming removed 2 bases from V and 4 bases from J, with 17 bases in between. CDR3 loop: CASSLQALGSGYGYTF. Written as DNA, the CDR3 is TGTGCCAGCAGTTTACAGGCCCTGGGGAGCGGCTATGGCTACACCTTC.

The chain employs TRBV11-2 and TRBJ2-6, with TRBD1 identical over 9 bases. The trim removed 5 bases at V and 2 bases at J, leaving 10 bases unmatched. Germline CDR1 reads SGHAT; CDR2 reads FQNNGV. CDR3 length: 18 residues. CDR3 amino acids: CASSHAGTGLAGANVLTF. In nucleotides, the CDR3 is TGTGCCAGCAGCCATGCTGGGACAGGGTTGGCTGGGGCCAACGTCCTGACTTTC. The variable domain in full, completed from reference TRBV11-2 and TRBJ2-6, reads EAGVAQSPRYKIIEKRQSVAFWCNPISGHATLYWYQQILGQGPKLLIQFQNNGVVDDSQLPKDRFSAERLKGVDSTLKIQPAKLEDSAVYLCASSHAGTGLAGANVLTFGAGSRLTVL.